What follows is one T cell receptor (beta chain) and its context. This entry belongs to a study of T cell changes during pregnancy in multiple sclerosis. Assay used: immunoSEQ multiplex PCR; TCRdb lists only in-frame clones, some missing. The repertoire holds about 100,000 clones, with approximately 91% as singletons. Sequences were derived from peripheral blood, sampled in the second trimester of pregnancy. The sequence was collected from a female donor with multiple sclerosis, enrolled in a pregnancy study.

The CDR3 region is CASSLKLLGTSTNYEQYF. CDR3 coding DNA: TGTGCCAGCAGCCTGAAACTCCTCGGGACTAGCACTAACTACGAGCAGTACTTC. The gene calls are TRBV5-4 and TRBJ2-7, with TRBD2 matching 9 bases. Germline lookup yields CDR1 SGHNT and CDR2 YYREEE (reference sequence). Trimming took 4 bases from V and 3 from J; bases not matched to a gene: 17. CDR3 length: 18 amino acids.